The 19 T cell receptor beta chains below all came from one sample that was sequenced in a study of shared clonotypes between healthy human individuals. Clones were sequenced by immunoSEQ multiplex PCR, and TCRdb holds only the in-frame ones, with some missing. Of about 380,000 clones in the sample, 90% to 98% were seen once. The sequenced material came from memory CD8+ T cells sorted from blood. Subset of the sample: CD45RO+ cells pooled with CCR7-negative TemRA cells. The receptors were sampled from a man aged 30 to 45 in good health.

J is TRBJ2-3 and V is TRBV9; unclear D gene. The germline CDR1 and CDR2 sequences are SGDLS and YYNGEE. This CDR3 region has 12 residues. V lost 6 bases, J lost 1 base, and 6 bases lay in between. CDR3 region: CASTSGTDTQYF. The CDR3 DNA is TGTGCCAGCACGAGCGGCACAGATACGCAGTATTTT.

In this sample, this clone turned up once. Other DNA sequences in this sample translate to the same CDR3. The rearrangement joins TRBV28 to TRBJ1-5; tentative D call: TRBD1 (5 bases). Germline CDR1 is MDHEN and CDR2 is SYDVKM. This CDR3 has 15 amino acids. The V and J ends lost 3 bases and 2 bases respectively, with 11 bases between them. The CDR3 DNA is TGTGCCAGCAGTTTGGGGGGAGGGGGCAATCAGCCCCAGCATTTT. Protein product: CASSLGGGGNQPQHF.

V usage is TRBV6-5 and J usage is TRBJ1-2, with no clear D. Trimming took off 5 bases at V and 7 bases at J, with 11 bases between the two ends. The CDR3 runs to 12 residues. Germline CDR1 reads MNHEY; CDR2 reads SVGAGI. For the CDR3, the DNA is TGTGCCAGCAGTGATTACGGTGCTGGCTACACCTTC. Protein product: CASSDYGAGYTF.

The genes are TRBV5-1 and TRBJ2-5; D remains unclear. From germline, CDR1 is SGHRS and CDR2 YFSETQ. This CDR3 contains 15 residues. V dropped 1 base and J dropped 2 bases, with 12 bases sitting between them. The CDR3 DNA follows: TGCGCCAGCAGCTTGACTGGCAGACCTCAAGAGACCCAGTACTTC. Protein: CASSLTGRPQETQYF.

Remarks on this clone: Additional DNA sequences in this sample encode the identical CDR3. The chain carries TRBV20-1 and TRBJ1-1; D gene ambiguous. V lost 1 base, J lost 6 bases, and 3 bases lay in between. CDR1 and CDR2 (germline): DFQATT, SNEGSKA (reference sequence). The CDR3 sequence is 10 residues long. The CDR3 region is CSARAPEAFF. Written as DNA, the CDR3 is TGCAGTGCTAGAGCCCCTGAAGCTTTCTTT.

V usage is TRBV6-5 and J usage is TRBJ2-2; D might be TRBD1 or TRBD2, each matching 5 bases. Trimming removed 6 bases at V and 8 bases at J, with 16 bases between. CDR1 MNHEY and CDR2 SVGAGI come from the germline V gene. The CDR3 runs to 14 residues. The chain's CDR3 is CASSQSYRTGELFF. The DNA of the CDR3 is TGTGCCAGCAGCCAAAGTTACAGGACTGGGGAGCTGTTTTTT.

The chain is built from TRBV5-1 and TRBJ2-2; no clear D gene. V lost 0 bases to trimming and J lost 4 bases, with 13 bases between them. The CDR3 spans 16 residues. Germline V lookup: CDR1 SGHRS, CDR2 YFSETQ. The CDR3 DNA sequence: TGCGCCAGCAGCTTGGCGGTTGGGTCTGGCACCGGGGAGCTGTTTTTT. It is translated as CASSLAVGSGTGELFF.

The V call is TRBV4-1, the J call TRBJ1-5, with D tentatively TRBD1 (5 bases). Germline V gene lookup returns CDR1 MGHRA and CDR2 YSYEKL. The length of the CDR3 is 19 residues. Trimming took off 0 bases at V and 2 bases at J, with 20 bases between the two ends. The CDR3 reads CASSQDLPPGWGGNQPQHF. The CDR3 nucleotides are TGCGCCAGCAGCCAAGATCTGCCCCCAGGGTGGGGAGGCAATCAGCCCCAGCATTTT.

The chain employs TRBV29-1 and TRBJ2-6; D ambiguous. CDR3 length: 12 residues. Germline assignment: CDR1 SQVTM and CDR2 ANQGSEA. Between the trimmed V and J ends, which lost 6 bases and 1 base, there was a span of 4 bases. CDR3 residues: CSVGSGANVLTF. In DNA form, the CDR3 reads TGCAGCGTCGGATCTGGGGCCAACGTCCTGACTTTC.

This CDR3 reads CATSEGAGEQYF. CDR3 sequence (DNA): TGTGCCACCAGCGAAGGAGCCGGCGAGCAGTACTTC. V gene TRBV15 combines with J gene TRBJ2-7, with D unresolved. Trimming stripped 5 bases from V and 6 bases from J, with 11 bases between. Germline CDR1 is LNHNV and CDR2 is YYDKDF (reference sequence). The CDR3 length is 12 residues.

This chain connects TRBV5-1 to TRBJ1-6; 10 nucleotides agree with TRBD1. CDR1 is SGHRS, CDR2 YFSETQ, per germline. The CDR3 loop spans 14 amino acids. With 2 bases clipped from V and 9 bases from J, the junction kept 2 bases outside the gene matches. DNA of the CDR3: TGCGCCAGCAGCTTCCGGGACAGGGGTTCACCCCTCCACTTT. Translated: CASSFRDRGSPLHF. The complete variable domain, with remaining parts taken from reference TRBV5-1 and TRBJ1-6, reads KAGVTQTPRYLIKTRGQQVTLSCSPISGHRSVSWYQQTPGQGLQFLFEYFSETQRNKGNFPGRFSGRQFSNSRSEMNVSTLELGDSALYLCASSFRDRGSPLHFGNGTRLTVT.

The chain is built from TRBV28 and TRBJ2-7, with a possible D match to TRBD2 (6 bases). This CDR3 region has 16 residues. V was pared by 6 bases and J by 1 base, with 19 bases between. Germline V gene data show CDR1 as MDHEN and CDR2 as SYDVKM. The CDR3: CASRDLGLKPSYEQYF. CDR3 bases: TGTGCCAGCAGGGACCTGGGACTGAAACCTTCCTACGAGCAGTACTTC.

V and J are TRBV29-1 and TRBJ2-2, with a possible D match to TRBD1 (6 bases). The CDR3 runs to 14 residues. Germline CDR1 and CDR2: SQVTM and ANQGSEA. V gave up 6 bases and J gave up 4 bases, with 15 bases separating them. The CDR3 reads CSVLQGSSTGELFF. DNA for the CDR3: TGCAGCGTCCTACAGGGTTCGAGCACCGGGGAGCTGTTTTTT.

This chain uses TRBV6-5 with TRBJ1-1; 7 bases fit TRBD1. The CDR3 extends over 12 amino acids. Germline CDR1 reads MNHEY; CDR2 reads SVGAGI. Trimming removed 6 bases from V and 7 bases from J; junction bases left unmatched: 5. This chain's CDR3 is CASRLRDSEAFF. The CDR3 DNA sequence: TGTGCCAGCAGACTCCGGGACAGTGAAGCTTTCTTT.

V and J are TRBV28 and TRBJ2-7, with TRBD2 identical over 9 bases. The length of the CDR3 is 15 residues. Per the germline V gene, CDR1 is MDHEN and CDR2 is SYDVKM. Germline trimming cut 3 bases from V and 5 bases from J; bases unmatched to any gene: 8. In nucleotides, the CDR3 is TGTGCCAGCAGTTTCCGGCTAGCGGGAATCAACGAGCAGTACTTC. Amino acid sequence: CASSFRLAGINEQYF.

Concerning this clone: The junction shows a germline mismatch at one end, possibly a read error. V usage is TRBV20-1 and J usage is TRBJ1-2; 7 nucleotides line up with TRBD1. The CDR3 has 11 amino acids. CDR1 and CDR2 (germline): DFQATT, SNEGSKA (reference sequence). The CDR3 here is CSCRDSYDYTF. CDR3 DNA: TGCAGTTGTCGGGACAGCTATGACTACACCTTC.

The chain uses TRBV11-2 and TRBJ1-5; D is possibly TRBD1 (6 bases). The CDR3 contains 14 residues. Trimming removed 0 bases at V and 6 bases at J, with 9 bases between. Looked up from germline, CDR1 is SGHAT and CDR2 is FQNNGV. The CDR3 protein is CASSLDGTSQPQHF. As DNA, the CDR3 is TGTGCCAGCAGCTTAGACGGGACATCTCAGCCCCAGCATTTT.

The V and J genes are TRBV19 and TRBJ1-1; D call uncertain. Deletions cut 3 bases from V and 1 base from J, with 9 bases between. The CDR3 contains 14 residues. Per the germline V gene, CDR1 is LNHDA and CDR2 is SQIVND (reference sequence). Here the CDR3 DNA reads TGTGCCAGTAGTATTTCGGAGGGGAACACTGAAGCTTTCTTT. Its protein product is CASSISEGNTEAFF.

A single count supports this clone. The chain uses TRBV7-2 and TRBJ2-2; perhaps TRBD2 as D (5 bases). Per germline, CDR1 SGHTA and CDR2 FQGNSA. Deletions cut 4 bases from V and 4 bases from J, with 10 bases between. This CDR3 is 14 amino acids long. The CDR3 DNA sequence: TGTGCCAGCAGCTCCGCCGGGGTCACCGGGGAGCTGTTTTTT. Protein: CASSSAGVTGELFF.